Described below is a single T cell receptor beta chain sequence and its context. The antigen remains undetermined. Cultured CD4+ T-cell DNA underwent Oncomine TCR Beta short-read sequencing. A single record per CDR3 protein comes from TCRdb applying MiXCR to the PCR reads. The repertoire holds roughly 16,000 distinct CDR3 sequences, with around 74% as singletons. Germline CDR1 LNHNV, CDR2 YYDKDF (reference sequence). This CDR3 comprises 16 residues. The germline V and J ends were trimmed by 0 bases and 4 bases, with 13 bases remaining between them. This specimen belongs to a study of vaccination and CD4 T cells after COVID-19. Study outcomes and limitations: SARS-CoV-2-reactive clonotypes rose nonsignificantly, with the median going from about 20 to 38.

Treatment meaning: roughly 10-day PBMC culture with coronavirus spike peptide pools or control peptides (ViraFEST assay). The sample in question was CD4+ T cells from blood, cultured in vitro, obtained after SARS-CoV-2 vaccination. The V and J genes are TRBV15 and TRBJ1-5, with D unresolved. The receptor's source is a human donor who received a COVID-19 vaccine. This CDR3 reads CATSRDPARRNQPQHF. DNA for the CDR3: TGTGCCACCAGCAGAGATCCGGCGAGGAGGAATCAGCCCCAGCATTTT. Looking up the rest from reference TRBV15 and TRBJ1-5 gives the full variable domain: DAMVIQNPRYQVTQFGKPVTLSCSQTLNHNVMYWYQQKSSQAPKLLFHYYDKDFNNEADTPDNFQSRRPNTSFCFLDIRSPGLGDTAMYLCATSRDPARRNQPQHFGDGTRLSIL.